The entry below describes one T cell receptor (beta chain). This clone registers as large (0.1 to 1%) within its sample. No antigen is known for it. No base-level quality is on record; no much larger clone is a single base apart. Other DNA sequences in the same sample also yield this CDR3. The data belong to a study of tissue T cells after allogeneic stem cell transplantation (dated by TCRdb to between 2021 and 2024). A note on the overall study: If a tissue had multiple samples, a pathologist reviewed H&E sections so that samples with histologically apparent lymphocytes got priority for sequencing. The study profiled TCR beta repertoires in many tissues obtained from research autopsies of patients with and without GVHD, and also in mouse models of GVHD. The human arm was a prospective observational study without blinding or randomization.

The receptor library was made with the immunoSEQ multiplex PCR assay. Adaptive Biotechnologies performed the TCRbeta CDR3 sequencing at survey depth and reported CDR3 sequences, V/J genes, productive frequency and template counts. Amplification of TCR beta CDR3 regions started from genomic DNA instead of RNA. The source study handled its data this way. Jensen-Shannon divergence served to quantify pairwise repertoire overlap between tissues, with 0 meaning identical and 1 meaning complete divergence. Tissues were clustered by single-linkage agglomerative hierarchical clustering of pairwise JSD values and displayed as dendrograms. GLIPH2 was applied to all patient samples using simulation_depth 1000, kmer_min_depth 3, and cdr3_length_cutoff 8, and only groups with more than two unique CDR3s were retained. A standardized tissue-overlap score was generated by extrapolating Jaccard GLIPH-group overlap across patients to a standard repertoire size of 1000 clones. Associations of diversity with clinical or experimental variables used linear mixed-effect models with tissue fixed effects and individual random effects. TCRdb stores this immuneACCESS table with in-frame sequences only. Part of the clones is absent; in the studies checked, under half of the shortfall reflects unresolved V genes, and no reason is known for the rest. That table supplies the V and J calls and clone size; D and trimming were determined from the DNA. Recorded for this sample are thousands of clones; 55% to 65% of them occurred a single time. The ten largest clones take up 21% of the sample.

On the study overall, not on this receptor specifically: Which tissue TCRs were alloreactive or antigen-specific was not determined in the study, and some of the clones might have been host cells that persisted. Few T cell clones were found to be shared across patients, but shared repertoire signatures across patients were revealed in a tissue-specific fashion by motif-based clustering. No blood samples were available from the non-GVHD comparator patients. The patient cohort was small and clinically heterogeneous, and sampling depth was acknowledged as a limitation. Within patients, how anatomically similar tissues were was a major factor shaping TCR repertoire composition, regardless of disease or transplant status. Blood and spleen T cells captured only a limited portion of the TCR repertoire detected in tissues, in both patients and mice.

Its CDR3 holds 16 amino acids, cysteine through phenylalanine. The entry retains the CDR3 DNA only, 48 bases that are in frame from base 1. In light of the paper, this sample's time point label describes: human tissue collected at research (rapid) autopsy. Three non-HCT comparator patients who had other cancers, at least five GI tract samples, and no known GI disease at death were chosen retrospectively. After a median post-mortem interval of roughly 8.9 hours, autopsy tissues were collected, including GI sites from esophagus to rectum, liver, skin, and lymphoid organs such as spleen. Each autopsy specimen was bisected, with one portion flash-frozen in liquid nitrogen and the remainder formalin-fixed, and the outer muscle layers of GI specimens were removed. To extract genomic DNA from frozen tissues, either the Mag-Bind Blood & Tissue DNA HDQ 96 Kit on a Chemagic 360 or the DNeasy Blood & Tissue Kit was used. Because of concern about red blood cell contamination, extracted DNA was further purified using the Genomic DNA Clean & Concentrator-25 kit.

This clonotype was obtained from a male donor aged 60 or over with lung cancer. The source material was tissue from the jejunum, sampled at autopsy. The chain is made from TRBV21-1 and TRBJ2-2; TRBD2 was called by the table and not checked on the DNA. TRBV21-1 is designated a pseudogene. CDR3 sequence: CASSLTAEGGTGELFF. The sequenced DNA is TGTGCCAGCAGCCTCACAGCGGAGGGGGGGACCGGGGAGCTGTTTTTT.